The text below deals with one T cell receptor beta chain. Its antigen is unidentified. The data originate from a study of cytomegalovirus exposure and HLA in healthy donors. This table comes from immunoSEQ multiplex PCR, and its TCRdb copy is limited to in-frame clones, with some not included. This sample has some 320,000 clones, with 87% found just once. The germline V gene has CDR1 SGHDN and CDR2 FVKESK. The CDR3 has 15 residues. Losses at the gene ends were 6 bases for V and 4 bases for J; bases not matched to a gene: 11. Overall study findings and caveats: Rarity held for most TCR sequences, but there were some public TCRs that occurred in many donors.

The material sequenced was PBMCs. J is TRBJ2-7 and V is TRBV14, with 8 bases aligning to TRBD2. This receptor was identified in a woman aged 30 to 39 in good health and CMV-seropositive. The CDR3: CASSDAGTRPYEQYF. The CDR3 DNA sequence: TGTGCCAGCAGTGACGCCGGGACTAGGCCATACGAGCAGTACTTC. The whole variable domain, remainder taken from reference TRBV14 and TRBJ2-7, is EAGVTQFPSHSVIEKGQTVTLRCDPISGHDNLYWYRRVMGKEIKFLLHFVKESKQDESGMPNNRFLAERTGGTYSTLKVQPAELEDSGVYFCASSDAGTRPYEQYFGPGTRLTVT.